A selection of T cell receptor beta chains follows, all from one sample in a study of control samples from healthy donors and cancer patients. Profiling relied on immunoSEQ multiplex PCR, and the TCRdb table lists in-frame clones only, not all of them. The sample lists about 130,000 clones; about 90% were seen once. The sample consisted of blood. The receptor source for this set is a man aged 18 to 29 in good health. The CDR3 runs from the conserved cysteine through the conserved F or W. A D gene is named only where the DNA matches it firmly. Clone size is given for some rows only: seen once, a few or many times, or a class if the clone is expanded.

j_call v_call clone_size d_call cdr3_nt cdr3_aa
TRBJ2-4 TRBV5-4 . TRBD1 TGTGCCAGCAGCCATAGGGACAGAGAAAACATTCAGTACTTC CASSHRDRENIQYF
TRBJ1-4 TRBV2 few TRBD1 TGTGCCAGCACCGGGACAGGGTCTTACGGAAAACTGTTTTTT CASTGTGSYGKLFF
TRBJ2-7 TRBV5-6 . . TGTGCCAGCAGCTGGTGGGGAAGGAGGAGGGCTAGCGAGCAGTACTTC CASSWWGRRRASEQYF
TRBJ1-5 TRBV7-2 . . TGTGCCAGCAGCTACCATCGACGAGACCAGCATTTT CASSYHRRDQHF
TRBJ2-7 TRBV7-2 . TRBD2 TGTGCCAGCAGCTTATTGGGACTAGGGTACGAGCAGTACTTC CASSLLGLGYEQYF
TRBJ1-1 TRBV30 . . TGTGCCTGGAGTGCCGGATCAGGGGTGGGCACTGAAGCTTTCTTT CAWSAGSGVGTEAFF
TRBJ1-5 TRBV18 . . TGTGCCAGCTCACAATCGACGGATCAGCCCCAGCATTTT CASSQSTDQPQHF
TRBJ2-7 TRBV7-8 . TRBD1 TGTGCCAGCAGCTCCGGGACAGGGTTCTACGAGCAGTACTTC CASSSGTGFYEQYF
TRBJ2-4 TRBV5-1 . . TGCGCCAGCAGCTTGTTTGGGGTTGTAGAAAACATTCAGTACTTC CASSLFGVVENIQYF
TRBJ2-5 TRBV9 . . TGTGCCAGCAGCGTAGGTGGAGGGGGAGCCCAAGAGACCCAGTACTTC CASSVGGGGAQETQYF
TRBJ2-3 TRBV4-1 . TRBD2 TGCGCCAGCAGCCAAGAGGTCCAGCGGGAGGGTACAGATACGCAGTATTTT CASSQEVQREGTDTQYF
TRBJ2-7 TRBV30 . . TGTGCCTGGAGAGGGTCTTCCTACGAGCAGTACTTC CAWRGSSYEQYF
TRBJ1-3 TRBV18 few . TGTGCCAGCTCACAAACGGGTCTCTCTGGAAACACCATATATTTT CASSQTGLSGNTIYF
TRBJ1-6 TRBV30 . . TGTGCCTGGAGTAGGGATGGTTCACCCCTCCACTTT CAWSRDGSPLHF
TRBJ2-1 TRBV9 . . TGTGCCAGCAGCTTCCCCGCCGGGCCCGGTGAGCAGTTCTTC CASSFPAGPGEQFF
TRBJ2-3 TRBV7-2 . TRBD2 TGTGCCAGCAGCTTACTCCCTAGCGGGGATACGCAGTATTTT CASSLLPSGDTQYF
TRBJ2-4 TRBV7-9 . . TGTGCCAGCTCCCGTGGGACTCGAACAGACATTCAGTACTTC CASSRGTRTDIQYF
TRBJ1-1 TRBV7-9 . . TGTGCCAGCAGCTTATTCAACACTGAAGCTTTCTTT CASSLFNTEAFF
TRBJ2-7 TRBV20-1 . TRBD2 TGCAGTGGGACTAGCGAGGACGAGCAGTACTTC CSGTSEDEQYF
TRBJ2-2 TRBV30 . TRBD2 TGTGCCTGGAGGGCGGAGGGACTAGCGGGAGGAGGGGAGCTGTTTTTT CAWRAEGLAGGGELFF
TRBJ1-3 TRBV7-8 . . TGTGCCAGCAGCTTAAAGGCAAGCTCTGGAAACACCATATATTTT CASSLKASSGNTIYF
TRBJ1-1 TRBV6-5 few . TGTGCCAGCAGTTATTCCCTGGGGGGGACTGAAGCTTTCTTT CASSYSLGGTEAFF
TRBJ2-3 TRBV6-5 . TRBD2 TGTGCCAGCAGCGGGACTAGCGGGAGGGCAGATACGCAGTATTTT CASSGTSGRADTQYF
TRBJ1-5 TRBV19 few . TGTGCCAGTAGTCAGCCCCAGCATTTT CASSQPQHF
TRBJ2-3 TRBV7-2 . . TGTGCCAGCAGCGTTGACAGCACAGATACGCAGTATTTT CASSVDSTDTQYF
TRBJ1-2 TRBV9 . . TGTGCCAGCAGCGGCCTCTATGTTAGCTACACCTTC CASSGLYVSYTF
TRBJ2-7 TRBV6-5 . . TGTGCCAGCAGTCCAAGGGACGGATCTTCCTACGAGCAGTACTTC CASSPRDGSSYEQYF
TRBJ2-7 TRBV2 . . TGTGCCAGCTTTAGGGAGCACCCCTTCTACGAGCAGTACTTC CASFREHPFYEQYF
TRBJ1-3 TRBV5-1 . . TGCGCCAGCAGCTTGGAAGTGGGTTTAGGTATTGGAAACACCATATATTTT CASSLEVGLGIGNTIYF
TRBJ2-5 TRBV24-1 once . TGTGCCACCAGTGATTCCCCCCCGGTCCAAGAGACCCAGTACTTC CATSDSPPVQETQYF
TRBJ1-1 TRBV12-3/TRBV12-4 . . TGTGCCAGCAGTCCCCTCGGCACTGAAGCTTTCTTT CASSPLGTEAFF
TRBJ1-2 TRBV10-3 . . TGTGCCATCAGTGAGTCGTTACCGGGAAGCAGCTATGGCTACACCTTC CAISESLPGSSYGYTF
TRBJ2-7 TRBV2 few . TGTGCCAGCAGCATCGCAGAGTCCTACGAGCAGTACTTC CASSIAESYEQYF
TRBJ1-1 TRBV19 . . TGTGCCAGTAGTATGAAAGCGAACACTGAAGCTTTCTTT CASSMKANTEAFF
TRBJ2-1 TRBV7-3 . TRBD2 TGTGCCAGCAGGACTAGCGGGAGTTCCCACAATGAGCAGTTCTTC CASRTSGSSHNEQFF
TRBJ1-1 TRBV28 . TRBD1 TGTGCCAGCAGGGCCGGGACAGGGGGCATCTTTAGACACTGGGTCGCTTTCTTT CASRAGTGGIFRHWVAFF
TRBJ1-5 TRBV27 . . TGTGCCAGCAGTTCACCTAATCAGCCCCAGCATTTT CASSSPNQPQHF
TRBJ1-2 TRBV9 . . TGTGCCAGCAGCCCCTTAATCCATCCTTCGGCTGCTACCAACTATGGCTACACCTTC CASSPLIHPSAATNYGYTF
TRBJ1-1 TRBV6-1 . . TGTGCCAGCAGTGAAAAACCGAACACTGAAGCTTTCTTT CASSEKPNTEAFF
TRBJ1-5 TRBV2 . . TGTGCCAGCAGTGACAGGTACGGGGGTTGGTATCAGCCCCAGCATTTT CASSDRYGGWYQPQHF
TRBJ1-2 TRBV9 . . TGTGCCAGCAGCGTAGGGGGTGGCTACACCTTC CASSVGGGYTF
TRBJ2-2 TRBV23-1 . . TGCGCCAGCAGCCACAATGCGAGGGTTGGGGACACCGGGGAGCTGTTTTTT CASSHNARVGDTGELFF
TRBJ1-5 TRBV19 . . TGTGCCAGTAGTATAGCGGGGTCTCAGCCCCAGCATTTT CASSIAGSQPQHF
TRBJ2-1 TRBV21-1 . . TGTGCCAGCTCCTCCCCGGGATTTACCTACAATGAGCAGTTCTTC CASSSPGFTYNEQFF
TRBJ1-5 TRBV12-5 once . TGTGCTAGTGGTTTGGTAGTTCTCGGGCAGGGTGGCAATCAGCCCCAGCATTTT CASGLVVLGQGGNQPQHF
TRBJ1-1 TRBV28 . . TGTGCCAGCAGTTTGCCCCCACTCATGAACACTGAAGCTTTCTTT CASSLPPLMNTEAFF
TRBJ1-1 TRBV19 . . TGTGCCAGTAGTGCTCCTAGACAGGCTCCCCGGGCTTTCTTT CASSAPRQAPRAFF
TRBJ2-7 TRBV27 . . TGTGCCAGCAGCTTGACGGAGGTGTCCACCTACGAGCAGTACTTC CASSLTEVSTYEQYF
TRBJ2-5 TRBV3-1/TRBV3-2 . TRBD2 TGTGCCAGCAGCCAAGGGACTAGCGGCCGCGTTGGGGAGACCCAGTACTTC CASSQGTSGRVGETQYF
TRBJ1-2 TRBV12-3/TRBV12-4 . . TGTGCCAGCAGTTTGGACATTTATGCTGGCTACACCTTC CASSLDIYAGYTF
TRBJ2-1 TRBV27 . TRBD1 TGTGCCAGCAGTCCTCAATCCGGGACAGCCTCCTACAATGAGCAGTTCTTC CASSPQSGTASYNEQFF
TRBJ1-5 TRBV5-8 . . TGTGCCAGCAGCTTCGTGAATCAGCCCCAGCATTTT CASSFVNQPQHF
TRBJ2-5 TRBV7-7 many TRBD1 TGTGCTAGCAGCGACCGGGACAGGGGGCTAGGGGAGACCCAGTACTTC CASSDRDRGLGETQYF